Listed below are T cell receptor beta chains from one sample, sequenced in a study of blood T cells in healthy people across ages. MiXCR was run by TCRdb on the 5' RACE reads, yielding one entry per CDR3 protein. Of around 2 million distinct CDR3 sequences listed, approximately 40% were seen once; the top ten hold approximately 22%. Sequencing was performed on blood. The source is a human donor in good health. The CDR3 runs from the conserved cysteine through the conserved F or W. The D gene is left open where the match is weak. Size tells how often a clone was seen (once, few, many) or the class of an expanded clone, and some rows leave it out.

D	V	size	J	CDR3	DNA
.	TRBV20-1	.	TRBJ1-2	CSALKGTGGHGYTF	TGCAGTGCCCTGAAAGGTACAGGTGGGCATGGCTACACCTTC
TRBD1	TRBV4-1	.	TRBJ2-7	CASSQGTGNVYEQYF	TGCGCCAGCAGCCAAGGGACAGGGAATGTGTACGAGCAGTACTTC
.	TRBV6-2/TRBV6-3	.	TRBJ2-5	CASSYPAGNRQETQYF	TGTGCCAGCAGTTACCCAGCAGGGAACCGACAAGAGACCCAGTACTTC
.	TRBV7-7	few	TRBJ2-5	CASSLVFEPPETQYF	TGTGCCAGCAGCTTAGTGTTTGAGCCTCCTGAGACCCAGTACTTC
.	TRBV20-1	few	TRBJ2-7	CSASPQVRASTYEQYF	TGCAGTGCTAGTCCACAGGTACGAGCCTCCACCTACGAGCAGTACTTC
.	TRBV12-3/TRBV12-4	.	TRBJ2-4	CASSLVRGPIQYF	TGTGCCAGCAGTTTAGTTCGGGGGCCGATTCAGTACTTC
.	TRBV25-1	.	TRBJ2-7	CASSEYTGGNLGEQYF	TGTGCCAGCAGTGAATATACCGGGGGTAATCTCGGCGAGCAGTACTTC
.	TRBV4-3	.	TRBJ2-3	CASSQELVGPNVDTQYF	TGCGCCAGCAGCCAAGAGTTGGTGGGCCCGAACGTGGATACGCAGTATTTT
TRBD2	TRBV20-1	.	TRBJ2-5	CSPAGSQETQYF	TGCAGTCCAGCGGGGTCTCAAGAGACCCAGTACTTC
.	TRBV5-1	few	TRBJ1-2	CASSSSTGRTYGYTF	TGCGCCAGCAGCTCCTCCACCGGGCGGACCTATGGCTACACCTTC
TRBD1	TRBV18	.	TRBJ1-2	CASSPRLTGASYGYTF	TGTGCCAGCTCACCACGTTTAACAGGGGCTAGCTATGGCTACACCTTC
.	TRBV5-5	few	TRBJ1-3	CASSLVPTLGRSGNTIYF	TGTGCCAGCAGCTTGGTCCCCACCCTGGGTAGATCGGGAAACACCATATATTTT
TRBD2	TRBV20-1	few	TRBJ2-7	CSALAVPSYEQYF	TGCAGTGCTCTAGCGGTCCCCTCCTACGAGCAGTACTTC
.	TRBV28	.	TRBJ2-7	CASSVIWDEQYF	TGTGCCAGCAGTGTGATATGGGACGAGCAGTACTTC
TRBD2	TRBV7-2	.	TRBJ2-1	CASSNVLAGGYNEQFF	TGTGCCAGCAGCAACGTACTAGCGGGGGGATACAATGAGCAGTTCTTC
.	TRBV12-3/TRBV12-4	once	TRBJ2-7	CASRRTRCHEQYF	TGTGCCAGCAGACGGACAAGGTGCCACGAGCAGTACTTC
TRBD1	TRBV28	many	TRBJ2-7	CATRGTGESFEQYF	TGTGCCACAAGGGGGACAGGGGAAAGTTTCGAGCAGTACTTC
.	TRBV12-3/TRBV12-4	.	TRBJ2-5	CASSFPPLAETQYF	TGTGCCAGCAGTTTTCCGCCCCTGGCAGAGACCCAGTACTTC
.	TRBV15	few	TRBJ1-2	CATSGLDYGYTF	TGTGCCACCAGCGGGCTGGACTATGGCTACACCTTC
.	TRBV6-5	.	TRBJ1-5	CASSYRERQPQHF	TGTGCCAGCAGTTACAGGGAGAGACAGCCCCAGCATTTT
TRBD1	TRBV4-3	.	TRBJ1-2	CASSQERTGYGYTF	TGCGCCAGCAGCCAAGAAAGGACAGGCTATGGCTACACCTTC
.	TRBV14	.	TRBJ1-2	CASNFGGYYGYTF	TGTGCCAGCAATTTCGGGGGCTATTATGGCTACACCTTC
TRBD1	TRBV30	few	TRBJ2-1	CAWSEKTGGRSYNEQFF	TGTGCCTGGAGTGAAAAAACAGGGGGCAGGTCCTACAATGAGCAGTTCTTC
TRBD2	TRBV10-3	.	TRBJ2-5	CAISGFAAGGQETQYF	TGTGCCATCAGTGGGTTTGCGGCGGGGGGACAAGAGACCCAGTACTTC